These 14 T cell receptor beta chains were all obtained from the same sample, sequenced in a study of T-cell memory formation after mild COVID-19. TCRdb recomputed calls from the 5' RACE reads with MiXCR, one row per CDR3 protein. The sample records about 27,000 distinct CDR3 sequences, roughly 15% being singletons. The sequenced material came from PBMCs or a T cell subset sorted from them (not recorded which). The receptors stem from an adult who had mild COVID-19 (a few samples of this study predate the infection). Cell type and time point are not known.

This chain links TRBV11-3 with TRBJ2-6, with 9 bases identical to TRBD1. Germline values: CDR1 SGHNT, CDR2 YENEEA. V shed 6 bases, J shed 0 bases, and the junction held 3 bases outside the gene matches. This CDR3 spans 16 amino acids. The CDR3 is CASRTGGISGANVLTF. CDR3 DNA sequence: TGTGCCAGCAGGACAGGGGGTATCTCTGGGGCCAACGTCCTGACTTTC. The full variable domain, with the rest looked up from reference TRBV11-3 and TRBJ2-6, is EAGVVQSPRYKIIEKKQPVAFWCNPISGHNTLYWYLQNLGQGPELLIRYENEEAVDDSQLPKDRFSAERLKGVDSTLKIQPAELGDSAVYLCASRTGGISGANVLTFGAGSRLTVL.

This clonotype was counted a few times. CDR3 in amino acids: CAWSKGDSYEQYF. The CDR3 nucleotides read TGTGCCTGGAGTAAAGGTGATTCCTACGAGCAGTACTTC. V gene TRBV30 combines with J gene TRBJ2-7; D is uncertain. The CDR3 is 13 residues long. Germline V gene lookup returns CDR1 GTSNPN and CDR2 SVGIG (reference sequence). V lost 2 bases to trimming and J lost 1 base, with 9 bases between them.

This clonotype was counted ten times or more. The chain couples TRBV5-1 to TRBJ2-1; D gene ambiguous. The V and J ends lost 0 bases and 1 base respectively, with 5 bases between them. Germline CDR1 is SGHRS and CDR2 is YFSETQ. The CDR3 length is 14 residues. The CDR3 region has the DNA TGCGCCAGCAGCTTGGCGGGTTCCTACAATGAGCAGTTCTTC. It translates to CASSLAGSYNEQFF.

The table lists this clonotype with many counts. The CDR3 bases are TGCAGTGCTACCGAACAGGGGACTGAAGCTTTCTTT. It translates to CSATEQGTEAFF. J is TRBJ1-1 and V is TRBV20-1; 7 bases align to TRBD1. This CDR3 is built from 12 residues. Germline V gene lookup returns CDR1 DFQATT and CDR2 SNEGSKA (reference sequence). V shed 4 bases and J 5 bases; nucleotides not matched to a gene: 4.

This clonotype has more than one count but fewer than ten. The CDR3 nucleotides read TGTGCCAGCAGCTCTCTGCGGGGAGGGGCTTATTCCTATGGCTACACCTTC. Residues: CASSSLRGGAYSYGYTF. The rearrangement uses TRBV11-2 and TRBJ1-2; a weak D match, TRBD1 (5 bases). The CDR3 has 17 amino acids. V was clipped by 4 bases and J by 4 bases, with 22 bases between them. Germline lookup yields CDR1 SGHAT and CDR2 FQNNGV.

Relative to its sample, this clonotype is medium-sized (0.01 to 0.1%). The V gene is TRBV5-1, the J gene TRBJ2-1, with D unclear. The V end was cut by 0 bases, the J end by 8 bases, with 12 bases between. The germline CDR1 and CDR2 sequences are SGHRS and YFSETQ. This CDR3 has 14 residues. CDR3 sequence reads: CASSLALGKDEQFF. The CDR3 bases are TGCGCCAGCAGCTTGGCCTTGGGTAAGGATGAGCAGTTCTTC.

This chain's CDR3 is CSVTPGQGGVEQYF. CDR3 nucleotide sequence: TGCAGCGTAACCCCGGGACAGGGGGGTGTCGAGCAGTACTTC. The chain combines TRBV29-1 with TRBJ2-7; 11 nucleotides align to TRBD1. There are 14 residues in the CDR3. J gave up 6 bases and V 6 bases, and 10 bases lay outside the gene matches. Germline CDR1 is SQVTM and CDR2 is ANQGSEA.

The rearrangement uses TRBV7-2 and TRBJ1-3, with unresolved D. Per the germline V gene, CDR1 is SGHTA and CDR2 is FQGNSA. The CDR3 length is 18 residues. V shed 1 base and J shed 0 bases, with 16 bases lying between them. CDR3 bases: TGTGCCAGCAGCTTAGAGTGGAGGGCCCCCCGCTCTGGAAACACCATATATTTT. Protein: CASSLEWRAPRSGNTIYF.

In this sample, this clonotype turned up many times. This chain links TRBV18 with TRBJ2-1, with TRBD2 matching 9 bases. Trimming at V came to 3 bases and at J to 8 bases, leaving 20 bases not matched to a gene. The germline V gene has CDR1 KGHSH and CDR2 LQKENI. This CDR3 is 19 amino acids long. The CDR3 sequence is CASSPYLGSVAGAWDEQFF. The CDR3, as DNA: TGTGCCAGCTCACCCTATTTGGGGTCCGTAGCGGGAGCGTGGGATGAGCAGTTCTTC.

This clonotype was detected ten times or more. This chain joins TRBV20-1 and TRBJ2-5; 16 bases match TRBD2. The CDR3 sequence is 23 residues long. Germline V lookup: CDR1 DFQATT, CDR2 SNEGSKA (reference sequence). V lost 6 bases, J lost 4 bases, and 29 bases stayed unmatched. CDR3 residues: CSAPLRPGTSGRARTIWGETQYF. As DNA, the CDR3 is TGCAGTGCCCCCTTACGGCCCGGGACTAGCGGGAGGGCCCGGACTATCTGGGGAGAGACCCAGTACTTC.

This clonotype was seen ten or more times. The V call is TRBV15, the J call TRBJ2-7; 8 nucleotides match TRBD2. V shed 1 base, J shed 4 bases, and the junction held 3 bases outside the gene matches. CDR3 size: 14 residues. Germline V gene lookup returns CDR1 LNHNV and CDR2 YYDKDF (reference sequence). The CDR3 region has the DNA TGTGCCACCAGCAGAGTCGGCGGGGGGTACGAGCAGTACTTC. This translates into CATSRVGGGYEQYF.

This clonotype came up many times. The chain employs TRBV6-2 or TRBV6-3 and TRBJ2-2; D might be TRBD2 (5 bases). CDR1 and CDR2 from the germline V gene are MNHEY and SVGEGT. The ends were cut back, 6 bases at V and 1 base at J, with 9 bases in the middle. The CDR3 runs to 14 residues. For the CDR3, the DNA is TGTGCCAGCAGCCACGAGGGGAACACCGGGGAGCTGTTTTTT. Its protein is CASSHEGNTGELFF.

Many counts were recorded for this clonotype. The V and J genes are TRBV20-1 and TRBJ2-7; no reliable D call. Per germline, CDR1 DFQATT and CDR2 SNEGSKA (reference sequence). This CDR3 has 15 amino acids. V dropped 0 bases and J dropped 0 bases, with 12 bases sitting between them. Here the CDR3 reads CSARDPSEPSYEQYF. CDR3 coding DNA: TGCAGTGCTAGAGATCCCAGTGAGCCCTCCTACGAGCAGTACTTC.

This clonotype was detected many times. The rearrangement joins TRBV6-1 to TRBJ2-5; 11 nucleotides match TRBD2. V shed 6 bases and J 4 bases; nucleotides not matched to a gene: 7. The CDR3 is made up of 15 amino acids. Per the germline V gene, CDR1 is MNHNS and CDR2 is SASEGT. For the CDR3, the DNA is TGTGCCAGCAGACCCCTAGCGGGGGGACGAGAGACCCAGTACTTC. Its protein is CASRPLAGGRETQYF.